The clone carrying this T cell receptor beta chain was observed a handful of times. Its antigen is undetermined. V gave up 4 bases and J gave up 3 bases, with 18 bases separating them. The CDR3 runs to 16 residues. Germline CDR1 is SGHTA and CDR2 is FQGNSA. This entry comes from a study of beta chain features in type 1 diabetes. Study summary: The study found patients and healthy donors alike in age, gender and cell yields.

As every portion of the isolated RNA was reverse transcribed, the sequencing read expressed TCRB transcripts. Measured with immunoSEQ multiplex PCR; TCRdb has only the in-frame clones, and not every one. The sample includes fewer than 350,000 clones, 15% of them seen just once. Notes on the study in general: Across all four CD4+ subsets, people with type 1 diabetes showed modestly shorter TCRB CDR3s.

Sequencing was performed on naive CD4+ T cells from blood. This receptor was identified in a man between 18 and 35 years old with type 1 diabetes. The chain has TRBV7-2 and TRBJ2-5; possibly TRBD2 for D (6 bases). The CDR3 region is CASSSRLSGPKETQYF. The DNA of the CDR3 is TGTGCCAGCAGCTCCCGTTTGAGCGGGCCTAAAGAGACCCAGTACTTC.